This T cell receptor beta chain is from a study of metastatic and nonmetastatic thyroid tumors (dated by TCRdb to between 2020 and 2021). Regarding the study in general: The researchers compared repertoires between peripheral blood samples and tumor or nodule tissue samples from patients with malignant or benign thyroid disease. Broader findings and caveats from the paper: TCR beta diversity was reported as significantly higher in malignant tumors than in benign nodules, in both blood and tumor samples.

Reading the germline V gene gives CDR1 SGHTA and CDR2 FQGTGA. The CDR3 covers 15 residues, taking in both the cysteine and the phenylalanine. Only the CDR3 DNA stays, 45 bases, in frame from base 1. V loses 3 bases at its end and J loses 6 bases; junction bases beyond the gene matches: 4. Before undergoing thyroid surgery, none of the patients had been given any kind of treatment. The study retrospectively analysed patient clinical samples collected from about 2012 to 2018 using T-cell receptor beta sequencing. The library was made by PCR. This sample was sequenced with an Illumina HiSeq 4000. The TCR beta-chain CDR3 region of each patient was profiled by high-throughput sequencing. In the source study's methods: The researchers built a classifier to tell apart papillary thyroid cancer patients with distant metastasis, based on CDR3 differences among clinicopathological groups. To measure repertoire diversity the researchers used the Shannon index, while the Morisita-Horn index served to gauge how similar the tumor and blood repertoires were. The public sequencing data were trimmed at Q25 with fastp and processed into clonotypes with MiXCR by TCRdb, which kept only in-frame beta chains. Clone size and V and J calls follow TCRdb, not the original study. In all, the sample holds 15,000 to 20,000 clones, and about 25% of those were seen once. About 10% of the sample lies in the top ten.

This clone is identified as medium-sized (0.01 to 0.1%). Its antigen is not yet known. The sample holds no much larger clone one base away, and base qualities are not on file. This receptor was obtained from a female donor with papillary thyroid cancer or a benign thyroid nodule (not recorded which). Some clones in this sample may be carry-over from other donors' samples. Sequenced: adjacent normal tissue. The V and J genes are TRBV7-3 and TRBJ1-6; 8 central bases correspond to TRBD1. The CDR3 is CASSLQGAGNSPLHF. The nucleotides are TGTGCCAGCAGCTTGCAGGGGGCGGGTAATTCACCCCTCCACTTT.